Included here is one TCR beta chain sequence, with context. Its antigen is unidentified. The data stem from a study of cytomegalovirus exposure and HLA in healthy donors. Study-wide points: There were several of the most significant clusters that appeared linked to common viral pathogens in a later analysis. In a later analysis, HLA-C alleles had the fewest associated TCRs, DRB1 alleles the most.

60 Vbeta and 13 Jbeta primers were used in PCR. Clones were read by immunoSEQ multiplex PCR, and TCRdb kept only the in-frame ones, dropping some. In the table there are fewer than 250,000 clones, over 80% of which are singletons. CDR1 is LNHDA and CDR2 is SQIVND in the germline V gene (reference sequence). CDR3 length: 11 amino acids. The germline V and J ends were trimmed by 10 bases and 2 bases, with 8 bases remaining between them. The sequencing input was PBMCs. The V gene is TRBV19, the J gene TRBJ2-5; D unresolved. This TCR was sampled from a boy aged 2 to 9 in good health and CMV-seronegative. The CDR3 reads CATSRQETQYF. CDR3 DNA sequence: TGTGCCACCTCTCGGCAAGAGACCCAGTACTTC.